This T cell receptor (beta chain) is drawn from a study of CXCR3-negative and CXCR3-positive naive CD8 T cells. The study made its TRB cDNA libraries by 5' RACE, adding UMI labels. TCRdb reprocessed the 5' RACE reads, keeping one entry per CDR3 protein, no DNA. This sample's clone table lists roughly 28,000 distinct CDR3 sequences. This CDR3 is built from 19 residues. The germline gives CDR1 LNHNV, CDR2 YYDKDF (reference sequence). As regards this clonotype: What it binds is unknown.

Study outcomes and limitations: Naive CXCR3-negative and CXCR3-positive cells had similar TRBV-TRBJ usage; memory differed. The study found comparably high diversity in both naive subsets and much lower diversity in memory CD8+ cells.

The sequence was collected from a human donor in good health. Some clones in this sample may be carry-over from other donors' samples. V usage is TRBV15 and J usage is TRBJ2-3; as DNA is missing, the TRBD2 call by TCRdb cannot be tested. Sequenced sample: memory CD8+ T cells from blood. This chain's CDR3 is CATSRGSRTSPTSTDTQYF.